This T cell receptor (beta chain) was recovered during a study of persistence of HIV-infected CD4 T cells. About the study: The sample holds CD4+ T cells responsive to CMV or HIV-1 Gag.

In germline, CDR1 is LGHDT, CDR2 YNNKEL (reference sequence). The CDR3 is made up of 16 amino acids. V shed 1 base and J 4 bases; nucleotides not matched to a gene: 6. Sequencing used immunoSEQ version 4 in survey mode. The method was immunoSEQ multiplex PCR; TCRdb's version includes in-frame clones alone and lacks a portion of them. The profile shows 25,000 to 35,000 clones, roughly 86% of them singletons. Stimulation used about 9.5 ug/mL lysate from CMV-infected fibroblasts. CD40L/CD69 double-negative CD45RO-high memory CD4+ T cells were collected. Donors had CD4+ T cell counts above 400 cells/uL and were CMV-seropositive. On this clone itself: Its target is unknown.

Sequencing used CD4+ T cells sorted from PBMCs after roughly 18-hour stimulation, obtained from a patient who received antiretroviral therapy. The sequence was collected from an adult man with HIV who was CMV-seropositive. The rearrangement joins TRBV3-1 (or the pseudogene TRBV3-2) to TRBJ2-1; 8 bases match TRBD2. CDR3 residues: CASSQGSSGFYNEQFF. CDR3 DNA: TGTGCCAGCAGCCAAGGGTCTAGCGGGTTTTACAATGAGCAGTTCTTC.